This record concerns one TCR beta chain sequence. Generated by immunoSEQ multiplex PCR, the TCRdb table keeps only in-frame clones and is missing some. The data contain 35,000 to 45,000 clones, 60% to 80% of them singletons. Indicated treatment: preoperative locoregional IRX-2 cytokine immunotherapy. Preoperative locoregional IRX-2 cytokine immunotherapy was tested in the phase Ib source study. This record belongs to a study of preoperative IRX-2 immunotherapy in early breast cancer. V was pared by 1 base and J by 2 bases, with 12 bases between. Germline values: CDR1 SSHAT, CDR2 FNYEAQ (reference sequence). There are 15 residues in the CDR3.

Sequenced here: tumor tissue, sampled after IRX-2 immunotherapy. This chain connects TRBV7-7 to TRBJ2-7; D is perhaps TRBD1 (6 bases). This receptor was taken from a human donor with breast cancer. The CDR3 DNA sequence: TGTGCCAGCAGCTTAGGCGGACAGACAACCTACGAGCAGTACTTC. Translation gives CASSLGGQTTYEQYF.